This TCR beta chain was found in a study of T-cell memory formation after mild COVID-19 (dated by TCRdb to about 2021). Background for the entire study: TCR sequence clusters from the two donors were found to be largely donor specific. In two donors, T-cell clones that expanded and contracted after mild COVID-19 were followed by sequencing TCRalpha and TCRbeta repertoires longitudinally. The cohort comprised two young, previously healthy adult volunteers, one female and one male. The paper as a whole reports these results and caveats: Some responding clones were found in pre-infection memory, which suggests that pre-existing cross-reactive memory T cells took part in the SARS-CoV-2 response. Contracting CD4+ clones were located mainly in the CM and EM memory subsets, whereas CD8+ clones were found to be enriched in EMRA. Clones that contracted from day 15 to 85 showed balanced CD4/CD8 phenotypes, whereas a second wave of clones that expanded from day 15 to 37 leaned towards CD4+. Only a couple of mild cases were covered by the study, and larger cohorts that include severe cases with pre-infection samples were considered necessary. The second-wave clones that peaked on day 37 were not confirmed to be SARS-CoV-2 specific.

PBMCs were isolated by Ficoll-Paque density gradient centrifugation. The data were produced on an Illumina NovaSeq 6000. Using 5'RACE with constant-segment primers, TCRalpha and TCRbeta cDNA libraries were constructed, with sample barcodes and unique molecular identifiers added in the process. RNA was extracted from every sample with Trizol reagent. The libraries were amplified in two PCR steps, and the second step added a second sample barcode and Illumina TruSeq adapters. Sequencing of libraries was performed on an Illumina NovaSeq with 2 x 150 bp paired-end reads. In the source study's methods: Reads were demultiplexed and collapsed into UMI-guided consensus sequences with migec v1.2.7. Using mixcr v2.1.11, the UMI consensuses were aligned to TRA and TRB V and J templates and assembled into clonotypes. Clonotypes were classified as expanded or contracted when called significant by both edgeR and NoisET, with noise models trained on biological replicates. For edgeR calls, the thresholds were a false discovery rate-adjusted p below 0.01 and a log2 fold-change of 1. As an exploratory analysis of dynamics, PCA with hierarchical clustering was applied to max-normalized trajectories of the 1000 most abundant clonotypes. Each responding clone was given a CD4 or CD8 phenotype based on the CD4+ and CD8+ repertoires, which had been sequenced separately. TCRdb reworked the public reads: Q25 trimming with fastp, MiXCR clone assembly, productive beta chains retained. Identical CDR3 proteins give one entry, which carries the most common genes and DNA. These V and J calls originate from TCRdb's pipeline instead of the authors' own analysis. The sample yields about 560,000 distinct CDR3 sequences; roughly 17% were counted once. The ten largest clonotypes hold less than 10% of the sample.

As to this clonotype: The clone's antigen remains unknown. Base qualities were left out, and no much larger clone turns up one base away.

At the junction V is shortened by 5 bases and J by 5 bases; bases outside the gene matches: 12. For CDR1 and CDR2, the germline V gene lists SGHVS and FQNEAQ. From cysteine to phenylalanine, the CDR3 is 16 amino acids long. Only CDR3 DNA is held: 48 bases, read in frame from base 1. This sequence was found in an adult woman who had mild COVID-19 (a few samples of this study predate the infection). The sample titles of this study are shuffled in the database, so cell type and time point are left out; the donor was told from shared clones. The rearrangement joined TRBV7-8 to TRBJ1-1; 9 of the junction bases match TRBD1. Specimen: PBMCs or a T cell subset sorted from them (not recorded which). In nucleotides, the sequence is TGTGCCAGCAGCCCTACCGGTCCTGACAGGGGGACTGAAGCTTTCTTT. The translation is CASSPTGPDRGTEAFF. With all but the CDR3 taken from the reference TRBV7-8 and TRBJ1-1 genes, the full variable domain is: GAGVSQSPRYKVAKRGQDVALRCDPISGHVSLFWYQQALGQGPEFLTYFQNEAQLDKSGLPSDRFFAERPEGSVSTLKIQRTQQEDSAVYLCASSPTGPDRGTEAFFGQGTRLTVV.